This TCR beta chain was identified during a study of human T cells and chemical hapten exposure. Background on the study: Sensitizing treatment utilized 2% DPC over a roughly 2 cm by roughly 2 cm portion of upper inner arm skin. Points from the study as a whole: There were significantly more large CDR3 similarity clusters among expanded TCRs than among controls.

Per germline, CDR1 LGHDT and CDR2 YNNKEL (reference sequence). V was pared by 2 bases and J by 5 bases, with 12 bases between. The CDR3 length is 14 residues. Time point specified: pre-sensitization, week 0. As for treatment: therapeutic diphenylcyclopropenone sensitization with weekly scalp DPC. The study extracted total RNA from unfractionated whole blood. Attachment of unique molecular identifiers to individual cDNA molecules was performed in the library. One entry per CDR3 protein results from TCRdb running MiXCR on the RACE reads. The table includes under 40,000 distinct CDR3 sequences, 12% detected once. Details on this clonotype: Its antigen is unknown.

The sequence derives from a woman in her thirties or forties with alopecia areata. Some clones in this sample may be carry-over from other donors' samples. Specimen: whole blood, collected in connection with sensitization to the hapten diphenylcyclopropenone (DPC). The chain recombines TRBV3-1 with TRBJ1-1; D not certain. The DNA for the CDR3 is TGTGCCAGCAGCCAACCCGACACAAATACTGAAGCTTTCTTT. Residues: CASSQPDTNTEAFF.